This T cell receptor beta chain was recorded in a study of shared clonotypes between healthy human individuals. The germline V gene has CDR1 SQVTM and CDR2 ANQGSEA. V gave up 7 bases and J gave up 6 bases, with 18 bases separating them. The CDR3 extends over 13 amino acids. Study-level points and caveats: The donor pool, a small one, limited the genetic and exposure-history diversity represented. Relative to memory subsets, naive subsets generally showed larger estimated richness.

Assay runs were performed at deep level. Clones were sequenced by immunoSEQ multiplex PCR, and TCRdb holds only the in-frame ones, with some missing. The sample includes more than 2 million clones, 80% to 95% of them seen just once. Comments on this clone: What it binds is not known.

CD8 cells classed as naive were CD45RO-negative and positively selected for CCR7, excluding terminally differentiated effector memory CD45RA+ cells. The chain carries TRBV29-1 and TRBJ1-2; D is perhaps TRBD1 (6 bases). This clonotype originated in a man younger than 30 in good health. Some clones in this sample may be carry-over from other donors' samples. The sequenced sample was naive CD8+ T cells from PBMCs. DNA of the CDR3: TGCAGCGCGGAGGTGGGGGGGCCAGATGGCTACACCTTC. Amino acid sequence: CSAEVGGPDGYTF.